A single sample gave rise to the 18 T cell receptor beta chains below, sequenced in a study of T cell repertoires in cytomegalovirus infection. TCRdb itself ran the reads through MiXCR, one entry per CDR3 protein. The sample lists approximately 910,000 distinct CDR3 sequences, roughly 30% seen once, with around 15% in the top ten. Their antigen targets remain unknown. The material sequenced was cultured CD8+ T cells from PBMCs, taken from culture after CMV antigen stimulation. All receptors come from a human donor in good health (CMV status not recorded). Some clones in this sample may be carry-over from other donors' samples.

V is TRBV4-1 and J is TRBJ2-1, with TRBD1 identical over 8 bases. With 3 bases clipped from V and 5 bases from J, the junction kept 9 bases outside the gene matches. Germline V gene sequence: CDR1 MGHRA, CDR2 YSYEKL. This CDR3 is 16 amino acids long. The CDR3 bases are TGCGCCAGCAGCCATCCGCGACAGGGGCAAAACAATGAGCAGTTCTTC. Translation: CASSHPRQGQNNEQFF.

Here the CDR3 DNA reads TGTGCCAGCAGCCAAGAAGGGGGGACCAGCGCTTACGAGCAGTACTTC. This encodes CASSQEGGTSAYEQYF. This chain connects TRBV4-2 to TRBJ2-7, with D perhaps TRBD1 or TRBD2 (6 bases each). The ends were cut back, 0 bases at V and 4 bases at J, with 16 bases in the middle. In germline, CDR1 is LGHNA, CDR2 YNFKEQ. The CDR3 is 16 residues long.

This clonotype has more than one count but fewer than ten. This chain links TRBV12-5 with TRBJ2-3, with TRBD2 matching 15 bases. CDR1 LGHNT and CDR2 FRNRAP come from the germline V gene. Germline trimming cut 5 bases from V and 2 bases from J; bases unmatched to any gene: 14. The CDR3 is 20 residues long. This CDR3 is CASGLNPGTSGGSPTDTQYF. In DNA form, the CDR3 reads TGTGCTAGTGGTCTCAACCCCGGGACTAGCGGGGGGTCCCCCACAGATACGCAGTATTTT.

As for this clonotype: A read error is possible here, since a much larger clone lies one base away. The V and J genes are TRBV11-2 and TRBJ2-4; a weak D match, TRBD1 (6 bases). The CDR3 has 15 amino acids. Germline CDR1 and CDR2: SGHAT and FQNNGV. CDR3 DNA: TGTGTCAGCAGCTTAAAGAAGGGGGTAGGAAACATTCAGTACTTC. Encoded protein: CVSSLKKGVGNIQYF.

Only a few counts were recorded for this clonotype. The gene calls are TRBV15 and TRBJ1-1, with TRBD1 identical over 8 bases. V lost 4 bases and J lost 10; bases outside the gene matches: 11. Germline lookup yields CDR1 LNHNV and CDR2 YYDKDF (reference sequence). The length of the CDR3 is 14 residues. The CDR3: CATSTFEQGGRAFF. The CDR3 DNA reads TGTGCCACCAGCACTTTCGAACAGGGGGGAAGAGCTTTCTTT.

This clonotype was seen only a few times. The chain employs TRBV12-3 or TRBV12-4 and TRBJ2-1, with D perhaps matching TRBD2 (5 bases). This CDR3 region has 12 residues. The V end was cut by 5 bases, the J end by 8 bases, with 10 bases between. The CDR3 region has the DNA TGTGCCAGCAGTCCAGGACTTTATGAGCAGTTCTTC. Protein sequence: CASSPGLYEQFF.

The chain combines TRBV7-6 with TRBJ2-7; D is ambiguous. Trimming took off 7 bases at V and 4 bases at J, with 17 bases between the two ends. The germline V gene encodes CDR1 SGHVS and CDR2 FNYEAQ. The CDR3 is 14 amino acids. The CDR3 bases are TGTGCCAGCAACTCCAGGTTTCCTCTTTACGAGCAGTACTTC. Translation: CASNSRFPLYEQYF.

This clonotype was counted ten times or more. V gene TRBV6-2 or TRBV6-3 combines with J gene TRBJ2-3; 8 bases agree with TRBD2. V gave up 6 bases and J gave up 6 bases; unmatched junction bases: 11. The length of the CDR3 is 15 residues. Germline V lookup: CDR1 MNHEY, CDR2 SVGEGT. The CDR3 DNA is TGTGCCAGCAGCCCCATTGGCGGGGGGTCGGATACGCAGTATTTT. Translation: CASSPIGGGSDTQYF.

This clonotype has a handful of counts. The V call is TRBV7-3, the J call TRBJ2-2, with D unclear. The CDR3 runs 14 residues. The V end was cut by 3 bases, the J end by 0 bases, with 5 bases between. Germline V gene data show CDR1 as SGHTA and CDR2 as FQGTGA. The DNA of the CDR3 is TGTGCCAGCAGCTTCAGGTCGAACACCGGGGAGCTGTTTTTT. Translating gives CASSFRSNTGELFF.

This clonotype was recorded at least ten times. The V and J genes are TRBV7-9 and TRBJ2-5; no firm D call. The V gene's germline CDR1 is SEHNR and CDR2 FQNEAQ (reference sequence). The CDR3 consists of 14 residues. The germline V and J ends were trimmed by 2 bases and 0 bases, with 7 bases remaining between them. The CDR3 DNA reads as TGTGCCAGCAGCTTAAAAGGATACCAAGAGACCCAGTACTTC. It yields the protein CASSLKGYQETQYF.

V and J are TRBV7-3 and TRBJ1-1, with D uncertain. Germline CDR1 and CDR2: SGHTA and FQGTGA. This CDR3 has 17 amino acids. V lost 5 bases to trimming and J lost 0 bases, with 19 bases between them. CDR3 residues: CASSPKKPGFMNTEAFF. The CDR3 DNA follows: TGTGCCAGCAGCCCTAAGAAGCCCGGATTCATGAACACTGAAGCTTTCTTT.

This clonotype was recorded many times. The J gene is TRBJ2-3, the V gene TRBV4-1, with 11 bases that match TRBD1. CDR1 and CDR2 (germline): MGHRA, YSYEKL. The length of the CDR3 is 19 residues. The J segment lost 1 base and the V segment lost 4 bases, leaving 13 bases of the junction unmatched. The CDR3 DNA sequence: TGCGCCAGCAGCCTTTTAGTAACTTGGGGACAGGGGGGCACAGATACGCAGTATTTT. This encodes CASSLLVTWGQGGTDTQYF.

Remarks on this clonotype: A much larger clone sits a single nucleotide away, making a read error possible. Without the conserved terminal phenylalanine or tryptophan, this CDR3 likely stems from a read error. V and J are TRBV7-7 and TRBJ2-1; D is uncertain. Germline V gives CDR1 SSHAT, CDR2 FNYEAQ (reference sequence). This CDR3 contains 12 residues. Here the CDR3 reads CASSPNGNEQFI. The CDR3 DNA sequence: TGTGCTAGCAGCCCTAACGGGAATGAGCAGTTCATC.

This clonotype was seen a few times. The genes are TRBV6-1 and TRBJ2-1; 8 bases line up with TRBD2. CDR1 and CDR2 from the germline V gene are MNHNS and SASEGT. With 3 bases clipped from V and 5 bases from J, the junction kept 6 bases outside the gene matches. The CDR3 covers 15 residues. The DNA of the CDR3 is TGTGCCAGCAGTGATTCGGGGACTAGAGACAATGAGCAGTTCTTC. Amino acid sequence: CASSDSGTRDNEQFF.

There are many counts of this clonotype. The J gene is TRBJ1-2, the V gene TRBV7-8, with D perhaps matching TRBD1 (6 bases). Between the trimmed V and J ends, which lost 2 bases and 5 bases, there was a span of 18 bases. The CDR3 loop spans 16 amino acids. CDR1 is SGHVS and CDR2 is FQNEAQ in the germline V gene. The chain's CDR3 is CASSLSWVDRNYGYTF. In DNA, the CDR3 is TGTGCCAGCAGCTTAAGTTGGGTTGACAGGAATTATGGCTACACCTTC.

This clonotype came up a few times. The chain links TRBV25-1 to TRBJ1-2, with unresolved D. The CDR3 covers 12 residues. Trimming removed 0 bases from V and 8 bases from J, with 7 bases in between. Per the germline V gene, CDR1 is MGHDK and CDR2 is SYGVNS. The CDR3 DNA reads TGTGCCAGCAGTGAATACCACGGAGGCTACACCTTC. Translating it yields CASSEYHGGYTF.

This clonotype was seen only a few times. This chain connects TRBV12-3 or TRBV12-4 to TRBJ2-3; 8 nucleotides agree with TRBD2. The CDR3 has 17 residues. V lost 6 bases and J lost 3; bases outside the gene matches: 14. CDR3 nucleotides: TGTGCCAGCAGAGATTTCTTTGGCGGGGGGTTGACAGATACGCAGTATTTT. Encoded protein: CASRDFFGGGLTDTQYF.

The chain links TRBV10-1 to TRBJ1-2; D is unclear. The V gene's germline CDR1 is WNHNN and CDR2 SYGVQD (reference sequence). The germline V and J ends were trimmed by 6 bases and 6 bases, with 14 bases remaining between them. CDR3 length equals 13 residues. The CDR3 spells CASSPGRVDGYTF. The CDR3 DNA reads TGCGCCAGCAGCCCCGGGAGGGTTGATGGCTACACCTTC.